These T cell receptor beta chains were read from a single sample in a study of cytomegalovirus exposure and HLA in healthy donors. Method: immunoSEQ multiplex PCR; TCRdb's copy keeps in-frame clones and lacks some. The profile shows roughly 120,000 clones, roughly four fifths of them singletons. Sequenced material: PBMCs. These receptors were collected from a woman in her sixties in good health and CMV-seropositive. The conserved cysteine and the conserved F or W are not part of the CDR3 here.

j_call,v_call,cdr3_aa
TRBJ1-2,TRBV18,ASSPRQGLYT
TRBJ2-7,TRBV7-6,ASSLGEIGTGYEQY
TRBJ1-1,TRBV5-4,ASSLFRGAGDTEAF
TRBJ1-2,TRBV18,ASSARTGGAGTDGYT
TRBJ1-2,TRBV19,ASSIEVAGIVYGYT
TRBJ2-1,TRBV4-2,ASSQERGGYNEQF
TRBJ1-2,TRBV6-1,ASSRQGRNYGYT
TRBJ2-7,TRBV6-5,ASSLAGSGGYEQY
TRBJ1-6,TRBV7-9,ASSRGLAANSPLH
TRBJ1-5,TRBV2,ASSGTGSNQPQH
TRBJ2-1,TRBV5-1,ASSRGLAGARRYNEQF
TRBJ2-2,TRBV11-2,ASSSLRGSNTGELF
TRBJ2-1,TRBV6-5,ASRRNNEQF
TRBJ1-2,TRBV6-5,ASSYDPRDRVYT
TRBJ1-4,TRBV6-6,ASSPGLPAKDKLF
TRBJ2-7,TRBV5-1,ASSLTSTSYEQY
TRBJ2-7,TRBV11-3,ASSLSSGREQY
TRBJ2-5,TRBV7-8,ASSSRDSKEY
TRBJ1-2,TRBV19,ASRAGSTVGQYGYT
TRBJ1-2,TRBV13,ASSLGTGGFGGYT